The 11 T cell receptor beta chains below all came from one sample that was sequenced in a study of T cell repertoires in cytomegalovirus infection. TCRdb re-called the reads with MiXCR, one entry per CDR3 protein. The sample has roughly 730,000 distinct CDR3 sequences, approximately 33% seen once. These receptors lack a known antigen. The sample consisted of cultured PBMCs, taken from culture after CMV antigen stimulation. The receptors come from a human donor in good health (CMV status not recorded). Some clones in this sample may be carry-over from other donors' samples.

The V gene is TRBV20-1, the J gene TRBJ1-1; D is unclear. The ends were cut back, 6 bases at V and 4 bases at J, with 18 bases in the middle. This CDR3 spans 14 amino acids. Germline lookup yields CDR1 DFQATT and CDR2 SNEGSKA (reference sequence). This CDR3 is CSAVKSDRSTEAFF. The CDR3 nucleotides are TGCAGTGCCGTAAAATCGGACCGAAGCACTGAAGCTTTCTTT.

This clonotype was recorded many times. This chain uses TRBV7-8 with TRBJ1-5; 8 bases line up with TRBD1. The germline V gene has CDR1 SGHVS and CDR2 FQNEAQ. The CDR3 is 16 residues long. V was pared by 1 base and J by 9 bases, with 11 bases of the junction left unmatched. Here the CDR3 DNA reads TGTGCCAGCAGCTTAGTCGTCAGGGGGCGAGGGTGGCCCCAGCATTTT. It encodes CASSLVVRGRGWPQHF.

This clonotype was seen at least ten times. DNA for the CDR3: TGTGCCACCTCCGGAGGGGGGGGGCGAGAGACCCAGTACTTC. It is translated as CATSGGGGRETQYF. The chain recombines TRBV12-3 or TRBV12-4 with TRBJ2-5, with D possibly being TRBD2 (7 bases). The CDR3 runs 14 residues. With 10 bases removed from V and 4 bases from J, the gap between germline ends came to 19 bases.

The rearrangement uses TRBV25-1 and TRBJ2-5; D uncertain. Germline lookup yields CDR1 MGHDK and CDR2 SYGVNS. This CDR3 is built from 13 residues. V lost 6 bases, J lost 0 bases, and 8 bases lay in between. CDR3 protein: CASSYLYQETQYF. CDR3 bases: TGTGCCAGCAGCTACCTATACCAAGAGACCCAGTACTTC.

This chain links TRBV14 with TRBJ1-1, with 9 bases aligning to TRBD1. The germline gives CDR1 SGHDN, CDR2 FVKESK. The trim removed 10 bases at V and 1 base at J, leaving 7 bases unmatched. This CDR3 is 14 amino acids long. The CDR3 DNA follows: TGTGCCACCGAACCACAGGGGGCGAACACTGAAGCTTTCTTT. Encoded protein: CATEPQGANTEAFF.

The genes are TRBV7-2 and TRBJ2-3, with 11 bases identical to TRBD1. The V and J ends lost 5 bases and 5 bases, in that order; junction bases with no gene match: 6. This CDR3 is built from 15 residues. Germline lookup yields CDR1 SGHTA and CDR2 FQGNSA. CDR3 sequence reads: CASSADRGLGDTQYF. The DNA of the CDR3 is TGTGCCAGCAGCGCGGACAGGGGGCTTGGAGATACGCAGTATTTT.

The J gene is TRBJ2-1, the V gene TRBV10-3; D gene uncertain. This CDR3 spans 14 amino acids. In germline, CDR1 is ENHRY, CDR2 SYGVKD. Between the trimmed V and J ends, which lost 5 bases and 0 bases, there was a span of 8 bases. DNA of the CDR3: TGTGCCATCAGTACACAGAGCTCCTACAATGAGCAGTTCTTC. This translates into CAISTQSSYNEQFF.

The rearrangement uses TRBV7-6 and TRBJ1-1; a possible D gene is TRBD1 (5 bases). With 5 bases removed from V and 3 bases from J, the gap between germline ends came to 13 bases. Germline V gene data show CDR1 as SGHVS and CDR2 as FNYEAQ. The CDR3 runs 14 residues. The CDR3 here is CASSADPGDTEAFF. Here the CDR3 DNA reads TGTGCCAGCAGCGCCGACCCGGGGGACACTGAAGCTTTCTTT.

V usage is TRBV5-5 and J usage is TRBJ2-3; 8 bases align to TRBD2. This CDR3 spans 15 amino acids. The germline V gene has CDR1 SGHKS and CDR2 YYEKEE (reference sequence). With V trimmed by 4 bases and J by 4 bases, 8 bases remained unmatched. The CDR3 spells CASSGPGGAADTQYF. The CDR3 DNA reads TGTGCCAGCAGCGGACCCGGGGGGGCCGCAGATACGCAGTATTTT.

This clonotype was found a few times. This chain uses TRBV5-6 with TRBJ1-6; no definite D call. Germline V lookup: CDR1 SGHDT, CDR2 YYEEEE. The CDR3 runs to 16 residues. The V end was cut by 4 bases, the J end by 2 bases, with 13 bases between. CDR3 in amino acids: CASSNAGGPYNSPLHF. The CDR3 DNA reads as TGTGCCAGCAGCAACGCCGGCGGACCCTATAATTCACCCCTCCACTTT.

This clonotype was detected a few times. The chain uses TRBV28 and TRBJ2-7, with D tentatively TRBD1 or TRBD2 (5 bases each). There are 14 residues in the CDR3. Germline CDR1 reads MDHEN; CDR2 reads SYDVKM. With 4 bases removed from V and 2 bases from J, the gap between germline ends came to 12 bases. The CDR3 loop is CASSYTQGAYEQYF. CDR3 nucleotides: TGTGCCAGCAGTTACACCCAGGGAGCCTACGAGCAGTACTTC.